This TCR beta chain derives from a study of blood T cell repertoires in COVID-19. The CDR3 is made up of 14 amino acids. Germline V gene data show CDR1 as ENHRY and CDR2 as SYGVKD. V lost 6 bases and J lost 4; bases outside the gene matches: 8. TCRdb's copy holds only in-frame clones and misses some; the assay was immunoSEQ multiplex PCR. This sample yields more than 200,000 clones, of which 81% are seen a single time; roughly 7.9% belongs to the top ten. The sequencing sample was made of peripheral blood. The chain recombines TRBV10-3 with TRBJ1-2; 7 bases match TRBD1. The TCR sequence derives from a woman over 75 with acute or convalescent COVID-19. The CDR3: CAISDGQAFYGYTF. CDR3 nucleotides: TGTGCCATCAGCGATGGACAGGCTTTCTATGGCTACACCTTC.